The entry below describes one TCR beta chain. This CDR3 contains 14 residues. The germline V gene encodes CDR1 MNHEY and CDR2 SMNVEV (reference sequence). Between the trimmed V and J ends, which lost 5 bases and 2 bases, there was a span of 11 bases. The data derive from a study of CD8 T cells in Susac syndrome. A quantity of about 0.45 to 1 ug RNA underwent reverse transcription using random hexamers. TCRdb called the immunoSEQ multiplex PCR reads again in MiXCR, with one record for every CDR3 protein. The table has around 130,000 distinct CDR3 sequences, 75% to 90% seen once. The material sequenced was CD8+ T cells from PBMCs. The chain couples TRBV27 to TRBJ2-3; D perhaps matches TRBD2 (5 bases). This receptor was obtained from a human donor with multiple sclerosis. CDR3 protein: CASSIRGTTDTQYF. DNA for the CDR3: TGTGCCAGCAGTATCCGGGGTACCACAGATACGCAGTATTTT.